This section outlines one T cell receptor beta chain sequence together with its context. CDR1 GTSNPN and CDR2 SVGIG come from the germline V gene (reference sequence). The CDR3 extends over 15 amino acids. V lost 4 bases to trimming and J lost 10 bases; unmatched junction nucleotides: 10. The sample is drawn from a study of T cell changes during pregnancy in multiple sclerosis. The data were produced by immunoSEQ multiplex PCR, yet TCRdb's version contains in-frame clones alone and is incomplete. The sample holds some 54,000 clones, around 94% seen once. The V gene is TRBV30, the J gene TRBJ1-6; TRBD1 agrees at 10 bases. The sample consisted of CD8+ T cells from peripheral blood mononuclear cells, taken in the third trimester of pregnancy. The TCR comes from a female donor with multiple sclerosis, enrolled in a pregnancy study. The CDR3, as DNA: TGTGCCTGGACTTTGGGACAGGGGTTAGACTCACCCCTCCACTTT. It codes for CAWTLGQGLDSPLHF.